This T cell receptor (beta chain) was sequenced during a study of early T cells in non-severe SARS-CoV-2 infection (dated by TCRdb to 2020 to 2023). General notes on the study: Because TCR sequencing was done on bulk RNA from unsorted whole blood, the alpha and beta chains could not be paired.

Study-wide findings and limitations: Matching against VDJdb was skewed toward anti-spike CD8 responses, likely underestimated virus-specific expansions, and missed private and CD4 specificities.

The method was 5' RACE. Sequencing was performed on a NextSeq 500. The TCR library protocol attached unique molecular identifiers to individual cDNA molecules to correct for sequencing error and PCR bias. Both TCR alpha and beta chains were sequenced, and tight co-correlation was observed between alpha and beta sequence abundances in each sample. Per the original workflow: V gene, J gene and CDR3 annotation of TCR sequences was performed with Decombinator V4. TCRs were defined as expanded if a significant change between any two time points was detected under a Poisson model with p below 0.0001. Abundances of TCRs were expressed as counts per million after normalisation to the total number of TCRs sequenced in each sample. MAIT TCRs were defined by TRAV1-2 paired with TRAJ12, TRAJ20 or TRAJ33, and iNKT TCRs by TRAV10 paired with TRAJ18. VDJdb, accessed 1 November 2021, was searched for CMV, EBV and SARS-CoV-2 annotated TCRs, excluding TCRs annotated for multiple antigens. TCRdb's own reprocessing of the public reads used fastp at Q25 and MiXCR and kept productive beta chains. A single entry per CDR3 protein holds the most common genes and DNA from its merged rows. These V and J calls originate from TCRdb's pipeline instead of the authors' own analysis. The sample data list some 66,000 distinct CDR3 sequences, and less than 9.5% of these were observed just once. 3.2% of the sample lies in the top ten.

For this clonotype: Its specific antigen is unknown. Qualities for individual bases were not recorded, and no much larger clone is one base off.

Set within a cohort of healthcare workers in London, UK, this nested case-control study involved weekly PCR testing of nasopharyngeal swabs along with blood sampling. Healthcare workers were enrolled in the week of the UK lockdown, from 23 to 31 March 2020, and were followed every week for up to about 16 weeks. Looking up the germline V gene yields CDR1 SQVTM and CDR2 ANQGSEA. V was cut back by 4 bases and J by 0 bases, leaving a gap of 15 bases between them. Reading from cysteine to phenylalanine, the CDR3 counts 16 amino acids. Only the CDR3 region is kept as DNA, spanning 48 bases read in frame from base 1.

The source material was whole blood. This chain joins TRBV29-1 to TRBJ2-2, with no D gene named confidently. The origin of this receptor is an adult who was a healthcare worker with PCR-confirmed SARS-CoV-2 infection or an uninfected control (not recorded which). The bases are TGCAGCGTTGTACCGAGACAACTCACGAACACCGGGGAGCTGTTTTTT. Its translation is CSVVPRQLTNTGELFF.